These 14 T cell receptor beta chains came from one sample sequenced in a study of cytomegalovirus exposure and HLA in healthy donors. It was with 60 Vbeta and 13 Jbeta primers that the PCR ran. The protocol was immunoSEQ multiplex PCR, while the TCRdb copy is restricted to in-frame clones and leaves out a portion. Its table records some 200,000 clones. The material sequenced was PBMCs. The receptors come from a boy younger than 18 in good health and CMV-seronegative.

The chain joins TRBV29-1 to TRBJ1-1; no clear D. Between the trimmed V and J ends, which lost 6 bases and 4 bases, there was a span of 12 bases. In germline, CDR1 is SQVTM, CDR2 ANQGSEA. This CDR3 has 12 amino acids. The CDR3: CSVLDPGTEAFF. The CDR3 bases are TGCAGCGTCCTCGACCCAGGCACTGAAGCTTTCTTT.

The chain is built from TRBV4-3 and TRBJ1-5; D uncertain. The germline CDR1 and CDR2 sequences are LGHNA and YSLEER. The CDR3 contains 15 residues. The V and J ends lost 0 bases and 0 bases respectively, with 6 bases between them. The CDR3 DNA is TGCGCCAGCAGCCAAGATCGGAGTAGCAATCAGCCCCAGCATTTT. It specifies CASSQDRSSNQPQHF.

The chain is built from TRBV7-9 and TRBJ2-7, with a weak D call TRBD1 (6 bases). Germline values: CDR1 SEHNR, CDR2 FQNEAQ (reference sequence). Trimming left V 4 bases short and J 7 bases short, with 17 bases between. This CDR3 comprises 14 residues. The CDR3 DNA sequence: TGTGCCAGCAGCTACCGGGACACTTACGGGGAGCAGTACTTC. Translated, it gives CASSYRDTYGEQYF.

The chain links TRBV9 to TRBJ2-5; 11 bases line up with TRBD1. The V and J ends lost 4 bases and 0 bases, in that order; junction bases with no gene match: 26. Per germline, CDR1 SGDLS and CDR2 YYNGEE. The CDR3 is 23 residues long. This CDR3 is CASSITKDNHGTGGLVDQETQYF. DNA for the CDR3: TGTGCCAGCAGCATCACCAAAGACAATCATGGGACAGGGGGGTTGGTCGACCAAGAGACCCAGTACTTC.

Note on this clone: Sequence at one end of the junction differs from germline and may be a read error. CDR3 nucleotides: TGTGCCACCAGTGGGGAGAAATGGGGGGACGGAGTCTCCTACGAGCAGTACTTC. Its translation is CATSGEKWGDGVSYEQYF. This chain uses TRBV6-1 with TRBJ2-7; a possible D gene is TRBD2 (6 bases). Germline V gene sequence: CDR1 MNHNS, CDR2 SASEGT. The CDR3 length is 18 residues.

The CDR3 DNA follows: TGTGCCAGCTACCTGGGGGGGATGCCTCTAGGCACTGAAGCTTTCTTT. This sequence encodes CASYLGGMPLGTEAFF. V and J are TRBV6-6 and TRBJ1-1; D is possibly TRBD1 (5 bases). The CDR3 has 16 amino acids. From germline, CDR1 is MNHNY and CDR2 SVGAGI (reference sequence). Trimming took 8 bases from V and 4 from J, leaving 23 bases between them.

The chain couples TRBV6-5 to TRBJ1-2, with 8 bases fitting TRBD1. The CDR3 has 15 amino acids. The V and J ends lost 5 bases and 3 bases, in that order; junction bases with no gene match: 8. The germline V gene encodes CDR1 MNHEY and CDR2 SVGAGI. In DNA, the CDR3 is TGTGCCAGCAGTGGTCTGGGACAGGTACACTATGGCTACACCTTC. As protein: CASSGLGQVHYGYTF.

The chain uses TRBV30 and TRBJ2-7; TRBD1 agrees at 11 bases. After removal of 5 bases from V and 2 bases from J, the junction contained 5 bases not matched to a gene. Germline V gene data show CDR1 as GTSNPN and CDR2 as SVGIG (reference sequence). This CDR3 is 14 amino acids long. The CDR3 sequence: CAWRQGQGAYEQYF. The CDR3 nucleotides are TGTGCCTGGCGCCAGGGACAGGGGGCCTACGAGCAGTACTTC.

The V call is TRBV15, the J call TRBJ2-3; 10 bases align to TRBD2. Germline V CDR1 and CDR2: LNHNV, YYDKDF (reference sequence). The J segment lost 5 bases and the V segment lost 4 bases, leaving 9 bases of the junction unmatched. The CDR3 is 16 amino acids. CDR3 sequence (DNA): TGTGCCACCAGCAACTCACTAGCGGGGTTACGAGATACGCAGTATTTT. Its translation: CATSNSLAGLRDTQYF.

The rearrangement links TRBV19 to TRBJ1-2; a possible D gene is TRBD1 (6 bases). Germline V gene sequence: CDR1 LNHDA, CDR2 SQIVND (reference sequence). With 8 bases removed from V and 0 bases from J, the gap between germline ends came to 13 bases. CDR3 length equals 14 residues. The CDR3 DNA follows: TGTGCCAGTGTCGACAGGCCTACTAACTATGGCTACACCTTC. This sequence encodes CASVDRPTNYGYTF.

The chain employs TRBV7-2 and TRBJ1-2; the D is unclear. The CDR3 covers 13 residues. V lost 8 bases and J 6 bases, leaving 16 bases between the germline ends. The germline V gene has CDR1 SGHTA and CDR2 FQGNSA. The CDR3 DNA is TGTGCCAGCGGGCCGCCGTGGGTAGATGGCTACACCTTC. Protein: CASGPPWVDGYTF.

This sequence joins TRBV7-6 and TRBJ2-1; weak D call: TRBD2 (6 bases). The V end lost 5 bases, the J end lost 1 base, and 12 bases lay between the germline ends. Germline V CDR1 and CDR2: SGHVS, FNYEAQ. This CDR3 contains 15 residues. In nucleotides, the CDR3 is TGTGCCAGCAGCCGCGGGACGGCTTCCTACAATGAGCAGTTCTTC. It encodes CASSRGTASYNEQFF.

The chain employs TRBV7-2 and TRBJ1-1; the D is unclear. Trimming pared 2 bases from V and 0 bases from J, leaving 7 bases between. There are 14 residues in the CDR3. Germline-derived CDR1 and CDR2 are SGHTA and FQGNSA. This chain's CDR3 is CASSLSRLNTEAFF. DNA of the CDR3: TGTGCCAGCAGCTTATCACGGTTGAACACTGAAGCTTTCTTT.

The chain recombines TRBV2 with TRBJ2-2, with a tentative D call TRBD2 (5 bases). This CDR3 is 14 amino acids long. CDR1 and CDR2 (germline): SNHLY, FYNNEI. V was clipped by 4 bases and J by 2 bases, with 8 bases between them. The DNA of the CDR3 is TGTGCCAGCAGTGTCTCGGGAAACACCGGGGAGCTGTTTTTT. It specifies CASSVSGNTGELFF.